This is a list of T cell receptor beta chains from one sample in a study of identical twins. MiXCR was run by TCRdb on the 5' RACE reads, yielding one entry per CDR3 protein. Of 400,000 to 550,000 distinct CDR3 sequences listed, roughly a fifth are singletons. The same specimen was also included in a second study, on T cells expressing NK-cell markers.

The sequencing sample was made of CD4+ T cells sorted from blood. The receptors stem from a woman aged 18-30 years in good health. CDR3s include the opening cysteine and the closing phenylalanine or tryptophan. The order of the fields is J gene, D gene, V gene, clone size, CDR3 protein, CDR3 DNA. The D gene is left open where the match is weak. Clone size, where shown, is once, few, many, or a class for clones that have expanded.

J: TRBJ1-1; D: .; V: TRBV20-1; size: many; CDR3: CSAAGRTEAFF; DNA: TGCAGTGCCGCGGGGAGGACTGAAGCTTTCTTT
J: TRBJ1-1; D: .; V: TRBV20-1; size: .; CDR3: CSACKGPFATEAFF; DNA: TGCAGTGCTTGTAAGGGGCCTTTCGCCACTGAAGCTTTCTTT
J: TRBJ2-5; D: .; V: TRBV20-1; size: .; CDR3: CSAAVRAETQYF; DNA: TGCAGTGCCGCGGTCCGGGCAGAGACCCAGTACTTC
J: TRBJ2-7; D: .; V: TRBV27; size: .; CDR3: CASTPVLGSYEQYF; DNA: TGTGCCAGCACCCCGGTTTTAGGCTCCTACGAGCAGTACTTC
J: TRBJ2-5; D: TRBD2; V: TRBV2; size: few; CDR3: CASSGTSGSPPF; DNA: TGTGCCAGCAGCGGGACTAGCGGATCTCCCCCCTTC
J: TRBJ2-1; D: TRBD2; V: TRBV7-7; size: few; CDR3: CASSLSSGHNEQFF; DNA: TGTGCCAGCAGCTTATCTAGCGGCCACAATGAGCAGTTCTTC
J: TRBJ2-5; D: .; V: TRBV11-3; size: .; CDR3: CASSTSWGPETQYF; DNA: TGTGCCAGCAGCACAAGCTGGGGACCGGAGACCCAGTACTTC
J: TRBJ2-6; D: TRBD1; V: TRBV11-1; size: .; CDR3: CASSPGQGGSSGANVLTF; DNA: TGTGCCAGCAGCCCGGGACAGGGAGGTTCCTCGGGGGCCAACGTCCTGACTTTC
J: TRBJ2-5; D: .; V: TRBV12-3/TRBV12-4; size: .; CDR3: CASTRRGSGETQYF; DNA: TGTGCCAGCACGCGTAGAGGGAGCGGGGAGACCCAGTACTTC
J: TRBJ2-1; D: .; V: TRBV12-3/TRBV12-4; size: .; CDR3: CASSLITEEQFF; DNA: TGTGCCAGCAGTTTAATTACGGAGGAGCAGTTCTTC
J: TRBJ1-5; D: TRBD1; V: TRBV12-3/TRBV12-4; size: .; CDR3: CASSLTGGGISPQHF; DNA: TGTGCCAGCAGCCTAACAGGGGGCGGAATTTCGCCCCAGCATTTT
J: TRBJ2-7; D: .; V: TRBV20-1; size: few; CDR3: CSWGRGVGSYEQYF; DNA: TGCAGTTGGGGGAGGGGGGTAGGGTCCTACGAGCAGTACTTC
J: TRBJ2-5; D: .; V: TRBV6-1; size: .; CDR3: CASSEYVGGKETQYF; DNA: TGTGCCAGCAGTGAATACGTGGGGGGTAAAGAGACCCAGTACTTC
J: TRBJ1-1; D: TRBD1; V: TRBV12-3/TRBV12-4; size: .; CDR3: CASTPDRRETEAFF; DNA: TGTGCCAGCACCCCGGACAGGAGGGAAACTGAAGCTTTCTTT
J: TRBJ1-5; D: TRBD1; V: TRBV15; size: .; CDR3: CATSKTGTGLQPQHF; DNA: TGTGCCACCAGCAAAACCGGGACAGGGTTGCAGCCCCAGCATTTT
J: TRBJ2-7; D: TRBD1; V: TRBV10-3; size: .; CDR3: CAISFGTENYEQYF; DNA: TGTGCCATCAGTTTCGGGACAGAAAATTACGAGCAGTACTTC
J: TRBJ2-1; D: TRBD2; V: TRBV5-1; size: few; CDR3: CASRPAGLAGTSGSYNEQFF; DNA: TGCGCCAGCAGGCCGGCGGGACTAGCGGGAACCTCGGGCTCCTACAATGAGCAGTTCTTC
J: TRBJ2-1; D: TRBD2; V: TRBV20-1; size: .; CDR3: CSARVPQAGLYNEQFF; DNA: TGCAGTGCTAGAGTCCCTCAAGCGGGGCTTTACAATGAGCAGTTCTTC
J: TRBJ2-5; D: .; V: TRBV20-1; size: many; CDR3: CSAPTYQETQYF; DNA: TGCAGTGCTCCCACGTACCAAGAGACCCAGTACTTC
J: TRBJ1-5; D: .; V: TRBV6-5; size: .; CDR3: CASSYSSQLNQPQHF; DNA: TGTGCCAGCAGTTACTCGAGTCAGTTGAATCAGCCCCAGCATTTT
J: TRBJ2-5; D: .; V: TRBV20-1; size: few; CDR3: CSASFRETQYF; DNA: TGCAGTGCTAGCTTCCGAGAGACCCAGTACTTC
J: TRBJ1-2; D: .; V: TRBV20-1; size: many; CDR3: CSARGQHYGYTF; DNA: TGCAGTGCTAGAGGACAGCACTATGGCTACACCTTC
J: TRBJ1-5; D: .; V: TRBV6-1; size: few; CDR3: CAVTLYYNQPQHF; DNA: TGTGCCGTTACTCTCTATTACAATCAGCCCCAGCATTTT
J: TRBJ2-5; D: .; V: TRBV7-2; size: many; CDR3: CASSLDYRAETQYF; DNA: TGTGCCAGCAGCTTAGATTATAGGGCAGAGACCCAGTACTTC
J: TRBJ2-7; D: .; V: TRBV20-1; size: .; CDR3: CSATESLYEQYF; DNA: TGCAGTGCTACAGAATCTCTCTACGAGCAGTACTTC
J: TRBJ2-3; D: .; V: TRBV3-1; size: .; CDR3: CASSLYRTGQVADTQYF; DNA: TGTGCCAGCAGCCTTTACCGTACCGGGCAGGTGGCAGATACGCAGTATTTT
J: TRBJ2-5; D: TRBD1; V: TRBV10-3; size: few; CDR3: CAISESPGQGSWETQYF; DNA: TGTGCCATCAGTGAGTCTCCGGGACAGGGGAGTTGGGAGACCCAGTACTTC
J: TRBJ2-7; D: TRBD1; V: TRBV20-1; size: .; CDR3: CSAWDSFLEQYF; DNA: TGCAGTGCTTGGGACAGTTTCCTAGAGCAGTACTTC
J: TRBJ2-7; D: TRBD2; V: TRBV5-1; size: .; CDR3: CASSLGAGGNEQYF; DNA: TGCGCCAGCAGCCTGGGGGCGGGGGGCAACGAGCAGTACTTC
J: TRBJ2-3; D: .; V: TRBV5-6; size: few; CDR3: CASSSALRADTQYF; DNA: TGTGCCAGCAGCTCGGCGTTGAGGGCTGATACGCAGTATTTT
J: TRBJ2-3; D: TRBD1; V: TRBV9; size: .; CDR3: CASSQQGGIIADTQYF; DNA: TGTGCCAGCAGTCAACAGGGGGGAATTATCGCAGATACGCAGTATTTT
J: TRBJ1-6; D: .; V: TRBV6-5; size: many; CDR3: CASSGDRSSPLHF; DNA: TGTGCCAGCAGTGGAGACAGGAGTTCACCCCTCCACTTT
J: TRBJ2-3; D: .; V: TRBV5-1; size: many; CDR3: CASSLGLGATTDTQYF; DNA: TGCGCCAGCAGCTTGGGTCTCGGTGCTACCACAGATACGCAGTATTTT
J: TRBJ2-1; D: .; V: TRBV3-1; size: .; CDR3: CASSQFGLDRDEQFF; DNA: TGTGCCAGCAGCCAATTTGGACTTGATCGGGATGAGCAGTTCTTC
J: TRBJ1-1; D: .; V: TRBV6-5; size: few; CDR3: CASSSLGNTEAFF; DNA: TGTGCCAGCAGTTCCCTGGGGAACACTGAAGCTTTCTTT
J: TRBJ1-1; D: .; V: TRBV5-1; size: few; CDR3: CASGIEGNTEAFF; DNA: TGCGCCAGCGGCATCGAGGGGAACACTGAAGCTTTCTTT
J: TRBJ2-5; D: .; V: TRBV5-5; size: .; CDR3: CASSFDPRETQYF; DNA: TGTGCCAGCAGCTTCGACCCTCGGGAGACCCAGTACTTC
J: TRBJ1-4; D: .; V: TRBV12-3/TRBV12-4; size: .; CDR3: CASSRDTISSEKLFF; DNA: TGTGCCAGCAGTCGCGATACGATCTCCTCCGAAAAACTGTTTTTT
J: TRBJ2-7; D: .; V: TRBV5-1; size: few; CDR3: CASSLRVDYEQYF; DNA: TGCGCCAGCAGCTTGCGGGTCGACTACGAGCAGTACTTC
J: TRBJ2-7; D: TRBD1; V: TRBV7-2; size: .; CDR3: CASSLRSGGVAYEQYF; DNA: TGTGCCAGCAGCTTACGGTCAGGGGGAGTTGCCTACGAGCAGTACTTC
J: TRBJ2-1; D: TRBD2; V: TRBV6-2/TRBV6-3; size: .; CDR3: CASKGGASGRGNEQFF; DNA: TGTGCCAGCAAGGGGGGGGCTAGCGGGAGAGGTAATGAGCAGTTCTTC
J: TRBJ2-2; D: TRBD2; V: TRBV29-1; size: .; CDR3: CSVGTSGRANTGELFF; DNA: TGCAGCGTTGGGACTAGCGGGAGGGCGAACACCGGGGAGCTGTTTTTT
J: TRBJ2-7; D: .; V: TRBV6-5; size: few; CDR3: CASSYEIPGEQYF; DNA: TGTGCCAGCAGTTACGAGATCCCCGGCGAGCAGTACTTC
J: TRBJ2-1; D: TRBD2; V: TRBV7-2; size: .; CDR3: CASSLGISGGAEDEQFF; DNA: TGTGCCAGCAGCTTAGGAATTAGCGGGGGGGCCGAGGATGAGCAGTTCTTC
J: TRBJ1-1; D: .; V: TRBV5-1; size: few; CDR3: CASSFVSGLNTEAFF; DNA: TGCGCCAGCAGCTTTGTCTCAGGGTTGAACACTGAAGCTTTCTTT
J: TRBJ2-7; D: .; V: TRBV7-6; size: once; CDR3: CASNADGRSYEQYF; DNA: TGTGCCAGCAACGCGGACGGACGATCCTACGAGCAGTACTTC
J: TRBJ1-5; D: .; V: TRBV5-6; size: many; CDR3: CASRLWRGRTPQHF; DNA: TGTGCCAGCAGGCTCTGGAGGGGTCGGACGCCCCAGCATTTT
J: TRBJ1-1; D: .; V: TRBV20-1; size: .; CDR3: CSARAGTWGTEAFF; DNA: TGCAGTGCTAGGGCCGGGACTTGGGGCACTGAAGCTTTCTTT
J: TRBJ2-7; D: .; V: TRBV3-1; size: .; CDR3: CASSHLRVGFSYEQYF; DNA: TGTGCCAGCAGCCATTTAAGGGTAGGATTCTCCTACGAGCAGTACTTC
J: TRBJ2-5; D: TRBD1; V: TRBV12-3/TRBV12-4; size: .; CDR3: CASSRQGSRQGAQYF; DNA: TGTGCCAGCAGTCGACAGGGTTCTCGTCAAGGAGCCCAGTACTTC
J: TRBJ2-7; D: TRBD2; V: TRBV20-1; size: many; CDR3: CSARASGRSYEQYF; DNA: TGCAGTGCTCGGGCTAGCGGACGCTCCTACGAGCAGTACTTC
J: TRBJ2-7; D: .; V: TRBV7-6; size: few; CDR3: CASSLDTLNQQYF; DNA: TGTGCCAGCAGCTTGGACACATTAAACCAGCAGTACTTC
J: TRBJ2-5; D: TRBD2; V: TRBV10-3; size: .; CDR3: CAISAPTSGEETQYF; DNA: TGTGCCATCAGCGCCCCGACTAGCGGGGAGGAGACCCAGTACTTC
J: TRBJ1-5; D: TRBD1; V: TRBV6-2/TRBV6-3; size: few; CDR3: CASSRWGQGSNQPQHF; DNA: TGTGCCAGCAGTCGCTGGGGACAGGGGTCCAATCAGCCCCAGCATTTT
J: TRBJ1-1; D: .; V: TRBV6-5; size: .; CDR3: CASSSPWGTEAFF; DNA: TGTGCCAGCAGTTCCCCTTGGGGAACTGAAGCTTTCTTT